The clone carrying this T cell receptor beta chain has ten or more counts. Its specificity is not known. TCRdb reprocessed the 5' RACE reads with MiXCR, giving one entry per CDR3 protein. The sample shows approximately 160,000 distinct CDR3 sequences, approximately 6.2% of them seen only once. These data originate in a study of T cells after yellow fever vaccination. Findings and limits, study-wide: The presence of abundant clonotypes contaminating from the bulk population was possible in FACS-sorted repertoires.

CDR1 ENHRY and CDR2 SYGVKD come from the germline V gene. Trimming stripped 2 bases from V and 3 bases from J, with 10 bases between. This CDR3 is built from 14 residues. This sequence joins TRBV10-3 and TRBJ1-1, with D possibly matching TRBD1 (6 bases). Specimen: CD4+ T cells sorted from PBMCs, collected on the day of the first yellow fever vaccination. The origin of this receptor is a man between 18 and 35 years old who received the YFV17D yellow fever vaccine. The CDR3 nucleotides read TGTGCCATCAGTGAGACAGGGCAGGACACTGAAGCTTTCTTT. It yields the protein CAISETGQDTEAFF.